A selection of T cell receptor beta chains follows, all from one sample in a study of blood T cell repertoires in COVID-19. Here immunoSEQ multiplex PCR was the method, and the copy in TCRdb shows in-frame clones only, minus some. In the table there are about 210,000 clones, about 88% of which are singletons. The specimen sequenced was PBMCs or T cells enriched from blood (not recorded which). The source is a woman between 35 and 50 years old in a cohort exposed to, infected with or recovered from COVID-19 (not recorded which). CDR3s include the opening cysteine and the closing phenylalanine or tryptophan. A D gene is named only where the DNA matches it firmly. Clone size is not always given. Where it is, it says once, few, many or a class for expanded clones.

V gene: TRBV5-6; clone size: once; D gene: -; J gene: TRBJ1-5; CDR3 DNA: TGTGCCAGCAGCTTCGGTATGAGCAATCAGCCCCAGCATTTT; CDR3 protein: CASSFGMSNQPQHF
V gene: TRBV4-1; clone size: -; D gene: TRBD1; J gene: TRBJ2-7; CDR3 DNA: TGCGCCAGCAGCCAACTGAACAGGGGATTCAACGAGCAGTACTTC; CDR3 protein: CASSQLNRGFNEQYF
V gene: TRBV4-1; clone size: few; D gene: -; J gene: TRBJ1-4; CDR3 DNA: TGCGCCAGCAGTGCCCTAGTACAGGGCGAGACGTCTAATGAAAAACTGTTTTTT; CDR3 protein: CASSALVQGETSNEKLFF
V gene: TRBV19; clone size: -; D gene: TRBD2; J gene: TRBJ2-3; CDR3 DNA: TGTGCCAGTAGTATATGGGCTAGCGGGACAGATACGCAGTATTTT; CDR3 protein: CASSIWASGTDTQYF
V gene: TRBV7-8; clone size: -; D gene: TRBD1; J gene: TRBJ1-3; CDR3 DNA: TGTGCCAGCAGCTCCGCCGGGACAGTCGGAAACACCATATATTTT; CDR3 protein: CASSSAGTVGNTIYF
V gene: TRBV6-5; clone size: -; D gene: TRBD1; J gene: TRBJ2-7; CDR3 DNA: TGTGCCAGCAGTTACAGAACAGGGGGCAACTACGAGCAGTACTTC; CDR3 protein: CASSYRTGGNYEQYF
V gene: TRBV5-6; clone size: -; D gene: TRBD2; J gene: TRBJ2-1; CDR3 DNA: TGTGCCAGCAGCTTGGTAATAGCGGGGGCAGAATTGTTCTTC; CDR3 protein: CASSLVIAGAELFF
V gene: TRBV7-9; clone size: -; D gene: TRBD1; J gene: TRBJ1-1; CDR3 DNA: TGTGCCAGCAGCTCCGGACAGGGATTTACTGAAGCTTTCTTT; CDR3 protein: CASSSGQGFTEAFF
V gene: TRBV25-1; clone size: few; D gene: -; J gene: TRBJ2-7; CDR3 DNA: TGTGCCAGCAGTTTCGGGAACGAGCAGTACTTC; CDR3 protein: CASSFGNEQYF
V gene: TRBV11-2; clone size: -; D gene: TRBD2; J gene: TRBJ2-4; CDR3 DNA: TGTGCCAGCAGCTTAGCCCCTGGTCTAGCGGGAGGTCCTGGCAACATTCAGTACTTC; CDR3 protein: CASSLAPGLAGGPGNIQYF
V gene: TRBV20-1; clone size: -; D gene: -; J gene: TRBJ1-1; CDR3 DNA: TGCAGTGCACGGCAGGGGAGACAAGCTTTCTTT; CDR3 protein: CSARQGRQAFF
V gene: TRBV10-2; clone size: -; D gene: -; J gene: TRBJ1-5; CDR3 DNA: TGCGCCAGCAGTGATCTGAGGGGGCAGCCCCAGCATTTT; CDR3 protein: CASSDLRGQPQHF
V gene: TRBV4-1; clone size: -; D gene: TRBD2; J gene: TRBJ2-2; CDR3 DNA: TGCGCCAGCAGCCCGGGACTAGCGGGGGCGACCACCCGGGAGCTGTTTTTT; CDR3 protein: CASSPGLAGATTRELFF
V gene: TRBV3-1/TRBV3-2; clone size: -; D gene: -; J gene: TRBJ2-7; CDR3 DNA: TGTGCCAGCAGCCAAGACGTGACGGACACCTACGAGCAGTACTTC; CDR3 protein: CASSQDVTDTYEQYF
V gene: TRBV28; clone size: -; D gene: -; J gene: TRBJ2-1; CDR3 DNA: TGTGCCAGCAGCTCCCCGCCCTTTTATAGTGAGCAGTTCTTC; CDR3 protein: CASSSPPFYSEQFF
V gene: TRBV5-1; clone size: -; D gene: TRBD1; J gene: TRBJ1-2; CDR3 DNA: TGCGCCAGCAGCTTGGGACAGGGGGCGAACGGCTACACCTTC; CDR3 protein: CASSLGQGANGYTF
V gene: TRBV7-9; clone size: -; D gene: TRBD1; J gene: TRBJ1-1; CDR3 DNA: TGTGCCGTCCTACAGGGGGCGAACACTGAAGCTTTCTTT; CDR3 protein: CAVLQGANTEAFF
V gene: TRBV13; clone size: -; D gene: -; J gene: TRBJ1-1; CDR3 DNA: TGTGCCAGCAGCCTTAGGAGGACTGAAGCTTTCTTT; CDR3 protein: CASSLRRTEAFF
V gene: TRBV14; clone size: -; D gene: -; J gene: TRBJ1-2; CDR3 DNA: TGTGCCAGCAGCCAACTTCGGACGCGATCGGGGTACTATGGCTACACCTTC; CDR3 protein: CASSQLRTRSGYYGYTF
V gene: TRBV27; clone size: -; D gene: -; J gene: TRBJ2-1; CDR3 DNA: TGTGCCAGCAGTCCCAGGGGAATGGGGGATGAGCAGTTCTTC; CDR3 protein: CASSPRGMGDEQFF
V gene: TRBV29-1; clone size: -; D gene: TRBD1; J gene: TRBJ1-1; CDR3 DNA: TGCAGCGTTGAGGGGTGGGACAGGGGAGGCACTGAAGCTTTCTTT; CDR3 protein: CSVEGWDRGGTEAFF
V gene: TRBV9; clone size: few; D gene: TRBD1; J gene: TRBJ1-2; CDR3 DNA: TGTGCCAGCAGCGTAGGACAGGGACAGGGGATTGGAGGCTACACCTTC; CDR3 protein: CASSVGQGQGIGGYTF
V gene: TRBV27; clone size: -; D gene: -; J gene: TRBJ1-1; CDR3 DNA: TGTGCCAGCAGTTTCCTACTCGGGGGGGCTACTGAAGCTTTCTTT; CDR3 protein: CASSFLLGGATEAFF
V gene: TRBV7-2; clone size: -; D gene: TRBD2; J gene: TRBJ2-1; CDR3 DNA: TGTGCCAGCATCAGACTAGCGTCACCTAATGAGCAGTTCTTC; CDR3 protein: CASIRLASPNEQFF
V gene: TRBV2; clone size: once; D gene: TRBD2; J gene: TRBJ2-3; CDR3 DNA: TGTGCCAGCGGGCCCGGGACTAGCGGGGTGGATACGCAGTATTTT; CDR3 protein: CASGPGTSGVDTQYF
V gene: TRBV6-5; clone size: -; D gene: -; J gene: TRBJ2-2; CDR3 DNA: TGTGCCACCACGGGTGGAGGGTCCGGGGAGCTGTTTTTT; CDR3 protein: CATTGGGSGELFF
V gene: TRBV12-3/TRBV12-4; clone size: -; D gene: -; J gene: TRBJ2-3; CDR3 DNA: TGTGCCAGCAGTTGGGCTAACACAGATACGCAGTATTTT; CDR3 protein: CASSWANTDTQYF
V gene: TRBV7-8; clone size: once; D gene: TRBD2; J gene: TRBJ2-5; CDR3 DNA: TGTGCCAGCAGCCGAGGACTAGCGGGGGTGGGGAGGGAAGAGACCCAGTACTTC; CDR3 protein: CASSRGLAGVGREETQYF
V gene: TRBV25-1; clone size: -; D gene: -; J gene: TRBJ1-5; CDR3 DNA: TGTGCCAGCAGTGTCTCACAGAATAGCAATCAGCCCCAGCATTTT; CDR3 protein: CASSVSQNSNQPQHF
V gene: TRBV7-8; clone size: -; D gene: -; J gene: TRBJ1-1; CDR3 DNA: TGTGCCAGCAGCTTAGACTCCGGGGGTGAAGCTTTCTTT; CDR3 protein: CASSLDSGGEAFF
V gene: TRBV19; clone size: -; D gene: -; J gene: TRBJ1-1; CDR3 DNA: TGTGCCAGTAGTATCAACCATCAGGGGAACACTGAAGCTTTCTTT; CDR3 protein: CASSINHQGNTEAFF
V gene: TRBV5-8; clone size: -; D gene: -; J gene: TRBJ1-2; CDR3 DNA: TGTGCCAGCAGCCGGAGGACAGAACCTAACTATGGCTACACCTTC; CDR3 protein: CASSRRTEPNYGYTF
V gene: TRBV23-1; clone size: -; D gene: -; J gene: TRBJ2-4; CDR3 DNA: TGCGCCAGCAGTCAACCCCTTCCGGACAGCTCCCTAACCTTAGCCAAAAACATTCAGTACTTC; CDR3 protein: CASSQPLPDSSLTLAKNIQYF
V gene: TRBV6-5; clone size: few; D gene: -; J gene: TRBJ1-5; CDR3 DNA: TGTGCCAGCAGTTTCACTCGCGGCGGGGATCAGCCCCAGCATTTT; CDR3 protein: CASSFTRGGDQPQHF
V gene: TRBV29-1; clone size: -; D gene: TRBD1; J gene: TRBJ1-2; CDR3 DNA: TGCAGCGTTGTTGGACAGGACTATGGCTACACCTTC; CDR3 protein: CSVVGQDYGYTF
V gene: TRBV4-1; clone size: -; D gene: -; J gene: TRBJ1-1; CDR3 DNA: TGCGCCAGCAGCGCCTCAAGACAGGCGGGGAACACTGAAGCTTTCTTT; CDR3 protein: CASSASRQAGNTEAFF
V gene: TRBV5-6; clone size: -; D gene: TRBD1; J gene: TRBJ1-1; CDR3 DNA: TGTGCCAGCAGCGTTCCGGGACAGGGCGCTTTCTTT; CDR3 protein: CASSVPGQGAFF
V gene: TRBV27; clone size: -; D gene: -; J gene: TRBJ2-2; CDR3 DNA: TGTGCCAGCAGTTTATCGGGGGCCCGAACAGTGAGCGGGGAGCTGTTTTTT; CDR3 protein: CASSLSGARTVSGELFF
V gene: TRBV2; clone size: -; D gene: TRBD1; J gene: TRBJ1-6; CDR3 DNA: TGTGCCAGCAGGGAACGGGACAGCCCATACTATAATTCACCCCTCCACTTT; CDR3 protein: CASRERDSPYYNSPLHF
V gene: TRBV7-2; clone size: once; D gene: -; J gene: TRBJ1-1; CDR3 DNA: TGTGCCAGCAGCCCCCCGGGGGTTGTAGGGTTGCAAGCTTTCTTT; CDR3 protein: CASSPPGVVGLQAFF
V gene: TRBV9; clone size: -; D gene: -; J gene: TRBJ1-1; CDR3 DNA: TGTGCCAGCAGCCCGGTGGGGAGGGGAAACACTGAAGCTTTCTTT; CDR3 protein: CASSPVGRGNTEAFF
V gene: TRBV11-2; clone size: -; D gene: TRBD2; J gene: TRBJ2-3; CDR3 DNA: TGTGCCAGCAGCCCCCGGGTTAGCGGGGGGCAGTCCACAGATACGCAGTATTTT; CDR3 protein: CASSPRVSGGQSTDTQYF
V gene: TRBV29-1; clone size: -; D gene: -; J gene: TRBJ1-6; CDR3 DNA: TGCAGCGTTGAACTGGCGGGGGAGGGTAGGAGAAATTCACCCCTCCACTTT; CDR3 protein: CSVELAGEGRRNSPLHF
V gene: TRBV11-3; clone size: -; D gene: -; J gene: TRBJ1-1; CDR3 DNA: TGTGCCAGCAGCTTTACTGGGCTTGTGGAAGCTTTCTTT; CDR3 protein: CASSFTGLVEAFF
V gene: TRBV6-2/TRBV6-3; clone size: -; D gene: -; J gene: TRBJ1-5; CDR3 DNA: TGTGCCAGCAGTTACGGGCACACGGGATGGAATCAGCCCCAGCATTTT; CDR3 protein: CASSYGHTGWNQPQHF
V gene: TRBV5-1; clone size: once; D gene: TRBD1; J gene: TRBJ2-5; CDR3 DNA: TGCGCCAGCAGCCCGACAGGGGCAAGGCAAGAGACCCAGTACTTC; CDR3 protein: CASSPTGARQETQYF
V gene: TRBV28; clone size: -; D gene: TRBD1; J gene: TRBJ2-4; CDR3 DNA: TGTGCCAGCAGTTTATTGGCGACAGGGTCCAAAAACATTCAGTACTTC; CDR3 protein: CASSLLATGSKNIQYF
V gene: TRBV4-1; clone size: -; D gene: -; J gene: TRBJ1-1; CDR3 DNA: TGCGCCAGCAGCCGTGGTACGGACACTGAAGCTTTCTTT; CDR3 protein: CASSRGTDTEAFF
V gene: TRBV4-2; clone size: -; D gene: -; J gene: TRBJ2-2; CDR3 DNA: TGTGCCAGCAGCCCGTCTTCCGGGGAGCTGTTTTTT; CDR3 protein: CASSPSSGELFF
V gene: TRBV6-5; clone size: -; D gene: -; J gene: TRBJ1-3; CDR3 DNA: TGTGCCAGCAGTTACTCGAGGACAGCCTCTGGAAACACCATATATTTT; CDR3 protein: CASSYSRTASGNTIYF
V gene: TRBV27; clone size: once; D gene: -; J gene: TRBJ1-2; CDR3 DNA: TGTGCCAGCAGTTTAAAAGGGTCGGGAGGCTACACCTTC; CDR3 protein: CASSLKGSGGYTF
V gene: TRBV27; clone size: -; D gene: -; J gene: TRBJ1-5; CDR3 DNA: TGTGCCAGCAGTCCGGTGTATGTTACAGGGACGAGTCAGCCCCAGCATTTT; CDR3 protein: CASSPVYVTGTSQPQHF
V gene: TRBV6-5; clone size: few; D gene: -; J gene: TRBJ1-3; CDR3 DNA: TGTGCCAGCAGTTACGGGGTCGGAGGCTCTGGAAACACCATATATTTT; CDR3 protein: CASSYGVGGSGNTIYF